These 10 T cell receptor beta chains came from one sample sequenced in a study of cytomegalovirus exposure and HLA in healthy donors (dated by TCRdb to about 2017). Receptors were amplified or captured by the immunoSEQ multiplex PCR assay. A mixture of 60 forward primers for TCR Vbeta segments and 13 reverse primers for TCR Jbeta segments was used in the multiplex PCR. The source is immuneACCESS, and TCRdb retained only in-frame sequences with V and J called. Part of the clones is not carried over; for the studies checked, unresolved V genes explain less than half of this, and the remainder is unexplained. The sample yields 65,000 to 85,000 clones; about 81% were counted once. Jointly, the top ten make up roughly 2.3% of the sample. The sample taken for sequencing was PBMCs. The receptor source for this set is a woman aged 45-65 years in good health and CMV-seronegative.

A few counts support this clone. The chain carries TRBV16 and TRBJ1-3; tentatively, D is TRBD1 (5 bases). Trimming removed 5 bases at V and 0 bases at J, with 17 bases between. Germline V gives CDR1 KGHSY, CDR2 FQNENV. The CDR3 runs 17 residues. The CDR3 nucleotides read TGTGCCAGCAGCACACGCGATACAGGCGGCTCTGGAAACACCATATATTTT. This encodes CASSTRDTGGSGNTIYF.

The gene calls are TRBV6-1 and TRBJ2-3; the match to TRBD2 covers 8 bases. V lost 3 bases to trimming and J lost 2 bases; unmatched junction nucleotides: 13. Germline CDR1 is MNHNS and CDR2 is SASEGT. This CDR3 region has 18 residues. CDR3 bases: TGTGCCAGCAGTGACAAGCAGGGCGGGAGGCCATACACAGATACGCAGTATTTT. It translates to CASSDKQGGRPYTDTQYF.

The CDR3 is CASSEGGADFYGYTF. The CDR3, as DNA: TGTGCCAGCAGTGAAGGGGGAGCCGACTTCTATGGCTACACCTTC. The chain links TRBV2 to TRBJ1-2; no firm D call. Per germline, CDR1 SNHLY and CDR2 FYNNEI. The CDR3 contains 15 residues. V was cut by 1 base and J by 4 bases, with 13 bases left in between.

This clone was counted a single time. V is TRBV27 and J is TRBJ2-7, with unresolved D. The CDR3 totals 13 residues. V dropped 3 bases and J dropped 5 bases, with 11 bases sitting between them. The V gene's germline CDR1 is MNHEY and CDR2 SMNVEV (reference sequence). CDR3 in DNA: TGTGCCAGCAGTTTGAATCGGGTGGACGAGCAGTACTTC. Amino acids: CASSLNRVDEQYF.

This clone was detected a few times. CDR3: CASSRQTNTGELFF. CDR3 DNA sequence: TGCGCCAGCAGTAGACAGACGAACACCGGGGAGCTGTTTTTT. The V call is TRBV5-1, the J call TRBJ2-2; D possibly corresponds to TRBD1 (5 bases). In germline, CDR1 is SGHRS, CDR2 YFSETQ. The CDR3 is made up of 14 amino acids. V was shortened by 5 bases and J by 0 bases, with 8 bases between the two germline ends.

The chain links TRBV18 to TRBJ2-7; 7 bases align to TRBD2. The V and J ends lost 2 bases and 6 bases, in that order; junction bases with no gene match: 1. The germline V gene encodes CDR1 KGHSH and CDR2 LQKENI. This CDR3 region has 12 residues. The CDR3 coding sequence is TGTGCCAGCTCACCAAGCGGGGTCGAGCAGTACGTC. Amino acids: CASSPSGVEQYV.

The rearrangement links TRBV5-1 to TRBJ1-5; maybe TRBD1 (5 bases). The V gene lost 0 bases and the J gene lost 0 bases, with 10 bases spanning the gap. Germline CDR1 SGHRS, CDR2 YFSETQ. The CDR3 totals 16 residues. The CDR3 loop is CASSLGQGGSNQPQHF. The CDR3 bases are TGCGCCAGCAGCTTGGGGCAGGGAGGTAGCAATCAGCCCCAGCATTTT.

J is TRBJ1-4 and V is TRBV6-6, with TRBD1 matching 10 bases. J was trimmed by 8 bases and V by 2 bases; bases with no gene match: 5. Germline CDR1 MNHNY, CDR2 SVGAGI (reference sequence). The CDR3 is 15 amino acids. This chain's CDR3 is CASSYGTGDVEKLFF. CDR3 nucleotides: TGTGCCAGCAGTTACGGGACAGGGGATGTGGAAAAACTGTTTTTT.

The gene calls are TRBV28 and TRBJ2-7; 7 bases match TRBD1. J was trimmed by 3 bases and V by 4 bases; bases with no gene match: 12. The germline gives CDR1 MDHEN, CDR2 SYDVKM. The CDR3 contains 16 residues. The CDR3 DNA follows: TGTGCCAGCAGTTCTTCCGGGACAGTGTTTTTCTACGAGCAGTACTTC. Residues: CASSSSGTVFFYEQYF. Variable domain in full (rest from reference TRBV28 and TRBJ2-7): DVKVTQSSRYLVKRTGEKVFLECVQDMDHENMFWYRQDPGLGLRLIYFSYDVKMKEKGDIPEGYSVSREKKERFSLILESASTNQTSMYLCASSSSGTVFFYEQYFGPGTRLTVT.

The V and J genes are TRBV27 and TRBJ2-7; TRBD1 aligns across 9 bases. Germline CDR1 and CDR2: MNHEY and SMNVEV (reference sequence). J was trimmed by 3 bases and V by 8 bases; bases with no gene match: 11. This CDR3 region has 15 residues. CDR3 in amino acids: CASSQGTGIFYEQYF. The CDR3 region has the DNA TGTGCCAGCTCCCAAGGGACAGGGATTTTCTACGAGCAGTACTTC.